These 13 T cell receptor beta chains share one sample of origin, sequenced in a study of blood T cell repertoires in COVID-19. The assay was immunoSEQ multiplex PCR, and TCRdb's table has in-frame clones only and misses some. The sample has some 150,000 clones, 70% to 85% seen once. Sequencing was carried out using peripheral blood. Receptors originate from a woman in her fifties or sixties with acute or convalescent COVID-19.

V and J are TRBV6-5 and TRBJ2-2, with D maybe TRBD2 (5 bases). The germline gives CDR1 MNHEY, CDR2 SVGAGI. The CDR3 covers 14 residues. Trimming stripped 2 bases from V and 4 bases from J, with 8 bases between. CDR3 protein: CASSYGGITGELFF. The CDR3 DNA is TGTGCCAGCAGTTACGGAGGTATCACCGGGGAGCTGTTTTTT.

V usage is TRBV27 and J usage is TRBJ2-7, with a possible D match to TRBD2 (5 bases). Deletions cut 1 base from V and 6 bases from J, with 7 bases between. Germline assignment: CDR1 MNHEY and CDR2 SMNVEV (reference sequence). The CDR3 sequence is 12 residues long. The CDR3 protein is CASSLYGSEQYF. The CDR3 DNA sequence: TGTGCCAGCAGTTTATATGGGAGCGAGCAGTACTTC.

The CDR3 DNA is TGCGCCAGCAGTGAGGGGTTAGAGGCGAACTATGGCTACACCTTC. Protein: CASSEGLEANYGYTF. This chain joins TRBV10-2 and TRBJ1-2; no firm D call. V gave up 2 bases and J gave up 2 bases, with 12 bases separating them. CDR1 and CDR2 from the germline V gene are WSHSY and SAAADI. The CDR3 loop spans 15 amino acids.

The chain couples TRBV5-6 to TRBJ2-7, with D hard to call. V shed 4 bases and J shed 1 base, with 3 bases lying between them. Germline assignment: CDR1 SGHDT and CDR2 YYEEEE. This CDR3 is built from 11 residues. CDR3 amino acids: CASSRSYEQYF. The CDR3, as DNA: TGTGCCAGCAGCCGGTCCTACGAGCAGTACTTC.

This chain connects TRBV6-5 to TRBJ2-5; 7 bases map to TRBD1. This CDR3 is built from 14 residues. V shed 4 bases, J shed 0 bases, and the junction held 2 bases outside the gene matches. CDR1 is MNHEY and CDR2 is SVGAGI in the germline V gene. CDR3 region: CASSSGTDQETQYF. The CDR3 DNA reads as TGTGCCAGCAGTTCCGGGACAGACCAAGAGACCCAGTACTTC.

The chain is built from TRBV29-1 and TRBJ2-7; tentative D call: TRBD2 (5 bases). Trimming cost V 3 bases and J 2 bases, with 8 bases left between them. The V gene's germline CDR1 is SQVTM and CDR2 ANQGSEA. The CDR3 extends over 12 amino acids. The CDR3: CSVEAGTYEQYF. CDR3 DNA sequence: TGCAGCGTTGAGGCGGGTACCTACGAGCAGTACTTC.

The rearrangement uses TRBV20-1 and TRBJ2-1, with TRBD2 identical over 12 bases. Trimming took 3 bases from V and 9 from J; bases not matched to a gene: 15. Looked up from germline, CDR1 is DFQATT and CDR2 is SNEGSKA (reference sequence). CDR3 length: 17 residues. The CDR3 here is CSASSQGSLAGGAEQFF. For the CDR3, the DNA is TGCAGTGCTAGTTCTCAGGGGTCGCTAGCGGGAGGGGCTGAGCAGTTCTTC.

This chain uses TRBV14 with TRBJ2-7; TRBD1 matches 9 bases. Germline-derived CDR1 and CDR2 are SGHDN and FVKESK. The J segment lost 3 bases and the V segment lost 5 bases, leaving 2 bases of the junction unmatched. The CDR3 has 13 residues. The CDR3 here is CASSWTGDYEQYF. The CDR3 DNA follows: TGTGCCAGCAGCTGGACAGGGGACTACGAGCAGTACTTC.

The J gene is TRBJ2-7, the V gene TRBV30; no clear D. The germline V gene encodes CDR1 GTSNPN and CDR2 SVGIG (reference sequence). The CDR3 has 11 residues. Trimming took 2 bases from V and 4 from J, leaving 6 bases between them. CDR3 residues: CAWSSSYEQYF. The CDR3 DNA reads as TGTGCCTGGAGTTCCTCTTACGAGCAGTACTTC.

The CDR3 DNA is TGCGCCAGCAGCCAAGTGTCCGGGACAGGGGGTACCAATTTGCCCTACGAGCAGTACTTC. It codes for CASSQVSGTGGTNLPYEQYF. This chain links TRBV4-3 with TRBJ2-7, with TRBD1 identical over 11 bases. Germline-derived CDR1 and CDR2 are LGHNA and YSLEER. The V and J ends lost 1 base and 2 bases, in that order; junction bases with no gene match: 16. This CDR3 is built from 20 residues.

The chain links TRBV5-1 to TRBJ2-1; D is unresolved. The CDR3 runs to 13 residues. The V and J ends lost 0 bases and 8 bases respectively, with 9 bases between them. Germline V gene sequence: CDR1 SGHRS, CDR2 YFSETQ. The chain's CDR3 is CASSLGSFDEQFF. CDR3 sequence (DNA): TGCGCCAGCAGCTTGGGTAGTTTCGATGAGCAGTTCTTC.

The chain links TRBV18 to TRBJ2-1; tentatively, D is TRBD1 (7 bases). Trimming left V 5 bases short and J 3 bases short, with 17 bases between. Germline V gives CDR1 KGHSH, CDR2 LQKENI. CDR3 size: 16 residues. The CDR3 protein is CASSSGGTAVYNEQFF. CDR3 bases: TGTGCCAGCTCATCCGGAGGGACAGCCGTCTACAATGAGCAGTTCTTC.

The chain employs TRBV7-2 and TRBJ2-5; 7 nucleotides line up with TRBD2. The V segment lost 5 bases and the J segment 5 bases; nucleotides outside the gene matches: 5. CDR3 size: 13 residues. Germline lookup yields CDR1 SGHTA and CDR2 FQGNSA. The CDR3 protein is CASSRTSVETQYF. CDR3 nucleotide sequence: TGTGCCAGCAGCAGGACTAGTGTGGAGACCCAGTACTTC. Filled out from reference TRBV7-2 and TRBJ2-5, the complete variable domain reads GAGVSQSPSNKVTEKGKDVELRCDPISGHTALYWYRQSLGQGLEFLIYFQGNSAPDKSGLPSDRFSAERTGGSVSTLTIQRTQQEDSAVYLCASSRTSVETQYFGPGTRLLVL.